This T cell receptor beta chain came from a study of blood T cell repertoires in COVID-19. Here immunoSEQ multiplex PCR was the method, and the copy in TCRdb shows in-frame clones only, minus some. The sample consists of 90,000 to 150,000 clones, about 83% of them appearing once. With V trimmed by 7 bases and J by 3 bases, 3 bases remained unmatched. Germline V lookup: CDR1 MNHEY, CDR2 SMNVEV (reference sequence). The CDR3 runs 13 residues. The sample taken for sequencing was peripheral blood. The chain combines TRBV27 with TRBJ1-2, with 9 bases matching TRBD1. This sequence was found in a man aged 55 to 70 with acute or convalescent COVID-19. CDR3 protein: CASKQGADYGYTF. The CDR3 region has the DNA TGTGCCAGCAAACAGGGGGCAGACTATGGCTACACCTTC.